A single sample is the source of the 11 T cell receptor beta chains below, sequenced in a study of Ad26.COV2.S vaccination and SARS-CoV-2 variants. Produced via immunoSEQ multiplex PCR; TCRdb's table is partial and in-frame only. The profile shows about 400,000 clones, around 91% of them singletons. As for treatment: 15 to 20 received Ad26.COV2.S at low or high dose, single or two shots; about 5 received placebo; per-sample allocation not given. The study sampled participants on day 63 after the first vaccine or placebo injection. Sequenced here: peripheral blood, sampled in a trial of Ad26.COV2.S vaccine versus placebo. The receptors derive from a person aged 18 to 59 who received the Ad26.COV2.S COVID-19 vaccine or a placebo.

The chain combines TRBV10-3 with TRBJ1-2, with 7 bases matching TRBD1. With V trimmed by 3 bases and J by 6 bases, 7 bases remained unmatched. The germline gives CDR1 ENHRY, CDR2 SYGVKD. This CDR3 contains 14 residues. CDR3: CAISESDRAHGYTF. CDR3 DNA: TGTGCCATCAGTGAATCCGACAGGGCACATGGCTACACCTTC.

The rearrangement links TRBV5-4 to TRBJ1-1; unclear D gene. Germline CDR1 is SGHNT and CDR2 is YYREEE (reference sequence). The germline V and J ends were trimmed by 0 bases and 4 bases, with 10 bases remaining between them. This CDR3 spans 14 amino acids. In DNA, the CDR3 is TGTGCCAGCAGCTTGGACCCAAGCGGCACTGAAGCTTTCTTT. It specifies CASSLDPSGTEAFF. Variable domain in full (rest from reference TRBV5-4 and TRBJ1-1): ETGVTQSPTHLIKTRGQQVTLRCSSQSGHNTVSWYQQALGQGPQFIFQYYREEENGRGNFPPRFSGLQFPNYSSELNVNALELDDSALYLCASSLDPSGTEAFFGQGTRLTVV.

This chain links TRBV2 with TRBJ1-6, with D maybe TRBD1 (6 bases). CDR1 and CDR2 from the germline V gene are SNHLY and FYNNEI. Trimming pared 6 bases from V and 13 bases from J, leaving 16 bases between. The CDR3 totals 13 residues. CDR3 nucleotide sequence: TGTGCCAGCAGGGGCAGGGGCCCCTCTCCCCTCCACTTT. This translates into CASRGRGPSPLHF.

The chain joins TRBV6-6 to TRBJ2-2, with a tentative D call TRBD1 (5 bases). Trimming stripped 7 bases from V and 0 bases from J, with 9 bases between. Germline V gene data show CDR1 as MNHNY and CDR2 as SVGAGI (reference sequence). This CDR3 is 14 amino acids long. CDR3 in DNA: TGTGCCAGCACGTGGACACCGAACACCGGGGAGCTGTTTTTT. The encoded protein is CASTWTPNTGELFF.

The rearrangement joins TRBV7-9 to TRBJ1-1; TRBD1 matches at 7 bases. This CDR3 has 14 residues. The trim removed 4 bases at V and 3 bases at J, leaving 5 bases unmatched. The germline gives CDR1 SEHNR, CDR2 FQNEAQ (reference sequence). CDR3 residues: CASSYRGEYTEAFF. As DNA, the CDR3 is TGTGCCAGCAGCTACAGGGGAGAATACACTGAAGCTTTCTTT.

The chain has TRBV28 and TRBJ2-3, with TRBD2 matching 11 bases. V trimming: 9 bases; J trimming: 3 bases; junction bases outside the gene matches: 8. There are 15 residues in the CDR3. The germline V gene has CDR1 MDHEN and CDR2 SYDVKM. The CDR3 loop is CASTLAGGGTDTQYF. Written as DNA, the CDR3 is TGTGCCAGTACTCTAGCGGGAGGAGGAACAGATACGCAGTATTTT. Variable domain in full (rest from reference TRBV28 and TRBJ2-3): DVKVTQSSRYLVKRTGEKVFLECVQDMDHENMFWYRQDPGLGLRLIYFSYDVKMKEKGDIPEGYSVSREKKERFSLILESASTNQTSMYLCASTLAGGGTDTQYFGPGTRLTVL.

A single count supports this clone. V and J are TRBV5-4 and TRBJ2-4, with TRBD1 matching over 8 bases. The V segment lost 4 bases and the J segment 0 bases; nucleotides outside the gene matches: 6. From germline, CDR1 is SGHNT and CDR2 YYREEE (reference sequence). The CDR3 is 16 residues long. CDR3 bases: TGTGCCAGCAGCATCGGACAGGGAAAAGCCAAAAACATTCAGTACTTC. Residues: CASSIGQGKAKNIQYF.

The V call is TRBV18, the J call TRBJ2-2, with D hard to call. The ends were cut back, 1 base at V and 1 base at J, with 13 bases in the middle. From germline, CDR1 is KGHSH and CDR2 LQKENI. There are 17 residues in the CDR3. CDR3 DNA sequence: TGTGCCAGCTCACCACGGAACCCATTCTTGAACACCGGGGAGCTGTTTTTT. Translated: CASSPRNPFLNTGELFF.

In DNA form, the CDR3 reads TGTGCCAGCAGCCAGCTGTTAACCTACGAGCAGTACTTC. This codes for CASSQLLTYEQYF. The V and J genes are TRBV3-1 (or the pseudogene TRBV3-2) and TRBJ2-7; D uncertain. This CDR3 region has 13 residues. V was clipped by 3 bases and J by 2 bases, with 8 bases between them. Germline CDR1 reads LGHDT; CDR2 reads YNNKEL (reference sequence).

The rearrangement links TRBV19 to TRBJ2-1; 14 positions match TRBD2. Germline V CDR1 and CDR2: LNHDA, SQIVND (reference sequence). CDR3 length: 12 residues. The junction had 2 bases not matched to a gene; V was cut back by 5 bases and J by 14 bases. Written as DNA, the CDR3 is TGTGCCAGTAGTCAGGGACTAGCGGGAGAGTTCTTC. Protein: CASSQGLAGEFF.

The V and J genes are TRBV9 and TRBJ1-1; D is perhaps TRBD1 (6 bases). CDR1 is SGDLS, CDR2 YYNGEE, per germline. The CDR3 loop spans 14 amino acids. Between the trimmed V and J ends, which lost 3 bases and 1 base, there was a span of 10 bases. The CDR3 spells CASSGEGQNTEAFF. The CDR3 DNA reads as TGTGCCAGCAGCGGGGAGGGACAGAACACTGAAGCTTTCTTT.